This T cell receptor (beta chain) was found in a study of shared clonotypes between healthy human individuals. Study information: Per donor, three plates held CD4 naive cells, three held CD4 memory, two held CD8 naive and one held CD8 memory.

Trimming took 3 bases from V and 8 from J, leaving 14 bases between them. The CDR3 spans 14 residues. The germline CDR1 and CDR2 sequences are LNHDA and SQIVND (reference sequence). The data were produced by immunoSEQ multiplex PCR, yet TCRdb's version contains in-frame clones alone and is incomplete. Of about 2.3 million clones listed, more than 85% were seen once; the top ten hold 0.39%. This TCR derives from a young man in good health. Some clones in this sample may be carry-over from other donors' samples. The chain is built from TRBV19 and TRBJ2-1; D could derive from TRBD1 or TRBD2 (5 bases each). Input material: naive CD4+ T cells from PBMCs. Specified subset: CD45RA+ positively selected. The CDR3 nucleotides are TGTGCCAGTAGTATCGGTGGGGGTTTGGATGAGCAGTTCTTC. As protein: CASSIGGGLDEQFF.